The rows below give T cell receptor beta chains drawn from one sample of a study of T-cell memory formation after mild COVID-19. TCRdb reanalysed the 5' RACE reads using MiXCR and keeps one entry per CDR3 protein. The table includes almost 550,000 distinct CDR3 sequences, around 21% detected once. Input material: PBMCs or a T cell subset sorted from them (not recorded which). All receptors come from an adult woman who had mild COVID-19 (a few samples of this study predate the infection). Cell type and time point are not known. The conserved cysteine and the conserved F or W are not part of the CDR3 here. D genes are given only for firm matches.

ASSSPRDSNYGYT | 13 | TRBJ1-2 | TRBV6-6 | -
ATKFLYEQY | 9 | TRBJ2-7 | TRBV10-3 | -
AISESLGAAGEQY | 13 | TRBJ2-7 | TRBV10-3 | -
SVGSGPWYNEQF | 12 | TRBJ2-1 | TRBV29-1 | -
ASSLSGREWGRSYEQY | 16 | TRBJ2-7 | TRBV5-1 | -
ASSLEGWERTDTQY | 14 | TRBJ2-3 | TRBV11-3 | -
SARWNSGDGYT | 11 | TRBJ1-2 | TRBV20-1 | -
ASREDSRNTEAF | 12 | TRBJ1-1 | TRBV19 | -
SALAGGPFEQY | 11 | TRBJ2-7 | TRBV20-1 | TRBD2
ASSYPGRAGHNEQF | 14 | TRBJ2-1 | TRBV7-9 | TRBD2
ASSIQTATNEKLF | 13 | TRBJ1-4 | TRBV28 | -
ASSSDSWTNEQF | 12 | TRBJ2-1 | TRBV19 | -
ASSSFGVSGEQY | 12 | TRBJ2-7 | TRBV6-5 | -
ASKVQGANTGELF | 13 | TRBJ2-2 | TRBV2 | -
SVLGRLGETQY | 11 | TRBJ2-5 | TRBV29-1 | -
ASSLATTEAF | 10 | TRBJ1-1 | TRBV11-1 | -
ASTTPGQVYNEQF | 13 | TRBJ2-1 | TRBV7-9 | TRBD1
ASSLQENTEAF | 11 | TRBJ1-1 | TRBV7-3 | -
ASSFRGIQY | 9 | TRBJ2-4 | TRBV5-6 | -
ASSSWALGQNEQF | 13 | TRBJ2-1 | TRBV7-2 | -
ASSLEAGSAYEQY | 13 | TRBJ2-7 | TRBV7-2 | -
ASSPPSSGVFSYEQY | 15 | TRBJ2-7 | TRBV18 | TRBD2
ASSSLLVGEAF | 11 | TRBJ1-1 | TRBV12-3/TRBV12-4 | -
ASRPPTGNYGYT | 12 | TRBJ1-2 | TRBV7-2 | -
ASSPLGRLNTEAF | 13 | TRBJ1-1 | TRBV12-3/TRBV12-4 | -
ASSQVVSFYEQY | 12 | TRBJ2-7 | TRBV3-1 | -
ASSWGAQQETQY | 12 | TRBJ2-5 | TRBV11-2 | -